This T cell receptor (beta chain) was captured in a study of T cells in Graves' hyperthyroidism and ophthalmopathy. In this sample, this clonotype turned up many times. Germline loops: CDR1 SGHTS, CDR2 YDEGEE. The CDR3 consists of 14 residues. V was trimmed by 4 bases and J by 2 bases, leaving 11 bases between them. Amplified TCR beta CDR3 regions came from RNA transcripts. The HTBI primer set served for first-round RT-PCR of the TCR CDR3. TCRdb called the multiplex PCR reads again in MiXCR, with one record for every CDR3 protein. The table includes around 56,000 distinct CDR3 sequences, less than 50% detected once.

The chain joins TRBV5-8 to TRBJ2-3, with D perhaps TRBD1 or TRBD2 (5 bases each). Sequencing was carried out using blood. This clonotype was sampled from a woman in her thirties with Graves' ophthalmopathy. The CDR3 loop is CASSVGEYTDTQYF. The CDR3 DNA follows: TGTGCCAGCAGCGTGGGGGAGTACACAGATACGCAGTATTTT.